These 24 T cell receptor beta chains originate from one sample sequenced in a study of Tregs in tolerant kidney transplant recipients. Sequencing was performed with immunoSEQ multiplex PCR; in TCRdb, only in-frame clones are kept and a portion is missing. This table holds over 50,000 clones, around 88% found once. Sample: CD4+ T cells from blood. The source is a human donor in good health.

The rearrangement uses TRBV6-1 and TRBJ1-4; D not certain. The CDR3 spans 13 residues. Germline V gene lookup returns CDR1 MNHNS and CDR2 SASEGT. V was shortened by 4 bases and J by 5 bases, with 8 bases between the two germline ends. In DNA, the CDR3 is TGTGCCAGCAGTGGAGGCCAAAATGAAAAACTGTTTTTT. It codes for CASSGGQNEKLFF.

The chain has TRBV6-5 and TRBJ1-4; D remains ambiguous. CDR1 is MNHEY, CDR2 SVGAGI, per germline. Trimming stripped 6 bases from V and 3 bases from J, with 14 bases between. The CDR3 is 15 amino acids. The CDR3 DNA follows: TGTGCCAGCAGATATTCAGCCAACGCTAATGAAAAACTGTTTTTT. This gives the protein CASRYSANANEKLFF.

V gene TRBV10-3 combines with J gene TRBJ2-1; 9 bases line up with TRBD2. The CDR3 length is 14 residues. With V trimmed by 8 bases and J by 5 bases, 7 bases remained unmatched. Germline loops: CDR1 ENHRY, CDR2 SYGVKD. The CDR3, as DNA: TGTGCCATCGGCGGGGGGGCCGCGGACAATGAGCAGTTCTTC. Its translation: CAIGGGAADNEQFF.

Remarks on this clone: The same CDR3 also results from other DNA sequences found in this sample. This chain's CDR3 is CASRTSETQYF. Here the CDR3 DNA reads TGTGCCAGCAGGACCTCGGAGACCCAGTACTTC. The gene calls are TRBV6-5 and TRBJ2-5; D uncertain. This CDR3 contains 11 residues. The germline V gene encodes CDR1 MNHEY and CDR2 SVGAGI. Deletions cut 6 bases from V and 5 bases from J, with 7 bases between.

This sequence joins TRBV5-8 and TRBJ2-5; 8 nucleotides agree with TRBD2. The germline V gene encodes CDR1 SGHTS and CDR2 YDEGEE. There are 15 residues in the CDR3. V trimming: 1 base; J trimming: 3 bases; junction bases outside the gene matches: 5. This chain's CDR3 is CASSLRGGVEETQYF. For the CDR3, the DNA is TGTGCCAGCAGCTTGCGGGGGGGCGTCGAAGAGACCCAGTACTTC. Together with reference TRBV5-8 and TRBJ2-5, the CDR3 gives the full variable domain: EAGVTQSPTHLIKTRGQQATLRCSPISGHTSVYWYQQALGLGLQFLLWYDEGEERNRGNFPPRFSGRQFPNYSSELNVNALELEDSALYLCASSLRGGVEETQYFGPGTRLLVL.

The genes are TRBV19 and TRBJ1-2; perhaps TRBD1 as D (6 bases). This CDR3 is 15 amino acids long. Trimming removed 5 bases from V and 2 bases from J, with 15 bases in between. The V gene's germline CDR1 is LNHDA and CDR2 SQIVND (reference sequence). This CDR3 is CASSPRTVRNYGYTF. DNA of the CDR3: TGTGCCAGTAGTCCCCGGACAGTCCGGAACTATGGCTACACCTTC.

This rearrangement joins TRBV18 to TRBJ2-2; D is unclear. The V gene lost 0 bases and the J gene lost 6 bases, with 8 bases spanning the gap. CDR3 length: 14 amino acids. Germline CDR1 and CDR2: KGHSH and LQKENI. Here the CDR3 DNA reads TGTGCCAGCTCACCACCTTTCAAATCCGGGGAGCTGTTTTTT. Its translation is CASSPPFKSGELFF.

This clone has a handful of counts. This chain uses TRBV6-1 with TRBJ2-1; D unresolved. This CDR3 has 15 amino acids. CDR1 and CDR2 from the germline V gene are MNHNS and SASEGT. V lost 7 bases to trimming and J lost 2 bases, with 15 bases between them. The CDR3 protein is CASNDSPGPYNEQFF. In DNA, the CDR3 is TGTGCCAGCAATGACTCCCCCGGGCCCTACAATGAGCAGTTCTTC.

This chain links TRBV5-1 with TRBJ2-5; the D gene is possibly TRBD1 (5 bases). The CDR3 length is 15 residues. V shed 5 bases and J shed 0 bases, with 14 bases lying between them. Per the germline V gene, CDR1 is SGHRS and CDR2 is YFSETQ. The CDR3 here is CASSLLPRDQETQYF. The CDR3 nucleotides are TGCGCCAGCAGTCTGTTGCCCAGGGACCAAGAGACCCAGTACTTC. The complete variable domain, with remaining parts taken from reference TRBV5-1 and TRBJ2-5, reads KAGVTQTPRYLIKTRGQQVTLSCSPISGHRSVSWYQQTPGQGLQFLFEYFSETQRNKGNFPGRFSGRQFSNSRSEMNVSTLELGDSALYLCASSLLPRDQETQYFGPGTRLLVL.

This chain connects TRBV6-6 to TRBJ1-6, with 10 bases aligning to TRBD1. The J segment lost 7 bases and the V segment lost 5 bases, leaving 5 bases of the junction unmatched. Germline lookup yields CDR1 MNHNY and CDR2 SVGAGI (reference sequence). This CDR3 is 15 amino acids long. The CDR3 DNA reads TGTGCCAGCAGTAACGGGGACAGGGGAAATTCACCCCTCCACTTT. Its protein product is CASSNGDRGNSPLHF.

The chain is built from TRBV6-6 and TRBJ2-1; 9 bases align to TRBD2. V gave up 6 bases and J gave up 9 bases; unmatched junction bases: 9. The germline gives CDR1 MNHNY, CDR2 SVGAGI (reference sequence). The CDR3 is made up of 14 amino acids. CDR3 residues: CASRLAGPSVEQFF. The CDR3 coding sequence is TGTGCCAGCAGGCTAGCGGGGCCTTCCGTTGAGCAGTTCTTC.

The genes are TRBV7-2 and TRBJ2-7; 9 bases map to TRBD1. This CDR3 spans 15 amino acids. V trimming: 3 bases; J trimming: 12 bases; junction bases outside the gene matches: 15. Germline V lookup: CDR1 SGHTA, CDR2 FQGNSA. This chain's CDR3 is CASSLESRDRAVPYF. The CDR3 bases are TGTGCCAGCAGCTTGGAATCCCGGGACAGGGCCGTCCCGTACTTC.

CDR3 in DNA: TGTGCCAGCAGCCAAGGAGGCCATCATCAAACAGATACGCAGTATTTT. It codes for CASSQGGHHQTDTQYF. This chain joins TRBV14 and TRBJ2-3; D uncertain. CDR3 length equals 16 residues. V lost 1 base and J 3 bases, leaving 14 bases between the germline ends. From germline, CDR1 is SGHDN and CDR2 FVKESK.

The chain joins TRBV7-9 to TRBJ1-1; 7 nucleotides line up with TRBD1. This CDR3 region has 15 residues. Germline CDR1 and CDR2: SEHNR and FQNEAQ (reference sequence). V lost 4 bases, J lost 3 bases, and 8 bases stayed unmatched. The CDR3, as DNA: TGTGCCAGCAGCTATTCACAGGGGTGGGACACTGAAGCTTTCTTT. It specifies CASSYSQGWDTEAFF.

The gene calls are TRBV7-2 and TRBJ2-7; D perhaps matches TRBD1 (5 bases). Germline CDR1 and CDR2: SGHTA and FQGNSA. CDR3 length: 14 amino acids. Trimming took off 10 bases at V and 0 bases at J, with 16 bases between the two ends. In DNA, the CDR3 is TGTGCCACCCAAATAGGGGAAAGCTCCTACGAGCAGTACTTC. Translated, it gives CATQIGESSYEQYF.

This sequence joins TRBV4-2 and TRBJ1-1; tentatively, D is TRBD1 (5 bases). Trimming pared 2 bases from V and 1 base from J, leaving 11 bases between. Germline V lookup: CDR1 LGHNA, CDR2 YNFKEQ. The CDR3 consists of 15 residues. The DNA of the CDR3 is TGTGCCAGCAGCCAACAATCCGGACAGAACACTGAAGCTTTCTTT. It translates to CASSQQSGQNTEAFF.

DNA for the CDR3: TGTGCCAGCAGCTTAGGAGACTTTCTATCCTACGAGCAGTACTTC. Protein: CASSLGDFLSYEQYF. The chain uses TRBV7-9 and TRBJ2-7; D is unresolved. Trimming pared 1 base from V and 1 base from J, leaving 11 bases between. Germline V gives CDR1 SEHNR, CDR2 FQNEAQ (reference sequence). The CDR3 sequence is 15 residues long.

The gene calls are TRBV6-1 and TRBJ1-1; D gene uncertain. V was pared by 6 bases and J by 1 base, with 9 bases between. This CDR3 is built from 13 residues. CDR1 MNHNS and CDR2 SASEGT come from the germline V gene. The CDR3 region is CASSTVQNTEAFF. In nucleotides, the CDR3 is TGTGCCAGCAGCACAGTCCAGAACACTGAAGCTTTCTTT.

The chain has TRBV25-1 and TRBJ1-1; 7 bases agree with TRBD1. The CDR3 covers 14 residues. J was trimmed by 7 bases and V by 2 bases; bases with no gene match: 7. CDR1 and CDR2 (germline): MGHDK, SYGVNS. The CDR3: CASSEPGTANEAFF. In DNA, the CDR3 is TGTGCCAGCAGTGAACCGGGGACAGCTAATGAAGCTTTCTTT.

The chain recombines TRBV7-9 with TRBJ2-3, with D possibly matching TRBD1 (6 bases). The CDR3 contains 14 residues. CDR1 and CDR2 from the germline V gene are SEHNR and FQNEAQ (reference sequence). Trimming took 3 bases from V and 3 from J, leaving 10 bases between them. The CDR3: CASSLVQGTDTQYF. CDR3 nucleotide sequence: TGTGCCAGCAGCTTGGTTCAGGGGACAGATACGCAGTATTTT.

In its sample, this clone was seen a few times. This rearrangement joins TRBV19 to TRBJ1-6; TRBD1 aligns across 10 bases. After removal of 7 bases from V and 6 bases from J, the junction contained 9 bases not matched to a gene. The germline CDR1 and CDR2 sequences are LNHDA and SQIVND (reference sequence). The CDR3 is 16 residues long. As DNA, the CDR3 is TGTGCCAGTAAACCGGGACAGGGGAGGGTTAATTCACCCCTCCACTTT. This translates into CASKPGQGRVNSPLHF.

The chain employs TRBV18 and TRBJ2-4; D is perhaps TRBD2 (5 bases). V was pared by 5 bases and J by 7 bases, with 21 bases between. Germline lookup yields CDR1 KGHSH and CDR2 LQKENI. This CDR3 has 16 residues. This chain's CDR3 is CASSSKTGVNGNIQYF. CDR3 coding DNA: TGTGCCAGCTCATCAAAAACCGGGGTGAATGGGAACATTCAGTACTTC.

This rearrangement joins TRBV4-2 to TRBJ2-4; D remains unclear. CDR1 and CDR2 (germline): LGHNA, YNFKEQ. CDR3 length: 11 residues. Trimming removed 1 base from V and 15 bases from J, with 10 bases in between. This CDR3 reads CASSQGGFRYF. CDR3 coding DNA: TGTGCCAGCAGCCAAGGGGGATTTAGGTACTTC.

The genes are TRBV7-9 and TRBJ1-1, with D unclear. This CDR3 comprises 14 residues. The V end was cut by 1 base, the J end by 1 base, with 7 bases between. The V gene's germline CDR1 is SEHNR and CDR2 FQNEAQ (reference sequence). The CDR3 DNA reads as TGTGCCAGCAGCTTAGGCGGCCCGAACACTGAAGCTTTCTTT. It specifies CASSLGGPNTEAFF.